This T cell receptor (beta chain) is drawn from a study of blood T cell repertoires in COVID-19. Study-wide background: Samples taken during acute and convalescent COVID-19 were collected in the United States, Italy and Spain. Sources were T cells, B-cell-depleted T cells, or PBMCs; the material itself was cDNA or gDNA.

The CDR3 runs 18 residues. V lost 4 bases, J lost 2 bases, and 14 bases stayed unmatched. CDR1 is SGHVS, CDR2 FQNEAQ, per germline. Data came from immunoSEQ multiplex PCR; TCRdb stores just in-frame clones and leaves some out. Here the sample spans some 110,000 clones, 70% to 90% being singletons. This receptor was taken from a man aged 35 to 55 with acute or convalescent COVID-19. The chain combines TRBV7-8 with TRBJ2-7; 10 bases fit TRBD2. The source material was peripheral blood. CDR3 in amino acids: CASSSKRLGLARTYEQYF. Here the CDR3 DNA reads TGTGCCAGCAGCTCCAAAAGATTGGGACTAGCGCGAACCTACGAGCAGTACTTC.